This is a list of T cell receptor beta chains from one sample in a study of cytomegalovirus exposure and HLA in healthy donors. TCRdb's table, derived via immunoSEQ multiplex PCR, lists solely in-frame clones and lacks some. Among 110,000 to 150,000 clones listed, around 9.6% were seen once. Sequencing was performed on PBMCs. Source of these receptors: a male donor in good health and CMV-seronegative. The CDR3 runs from the conserved cysteine through the conserved F or W. The order of the fields is clone size, J gene, V gene, D gene, CDR3 protein, CDR3 DNA. D genes are given only for firm matches. Expanded clones are given a class, and other clones once, few, many or no size at all.

abundance: few
j_gene: TRBJ1-4
v_gene: TRBV7-9
d_gene: TRBD1
CDR3aa: CASSLKGQGAYKEKLFF
CDR3nt: TGTGCCAGCAGCTTAAAAGGACAGGGGGCATATAAGGAAAAACTGTTTTTT

abundance: -
j_gene: TRBJ2-5
v_gene: TRBV10-3
d_gene: TRBD1
CDR3aa: CAITPDRGAQETQYF
CDR3nt: TGTGCCATCACCCCGGACAGGGGGGCCCAAGAGACCCAGTACTTC

abundance: few
j_gene: TRBJ2-1
v_gene: TRBV9
d_gene: TRBD2
CDR3aa: CASSPGLAVSNEQFF
CDR3nt: TGTGCCAGCAGCCCTGGACTAGCGGTATCCAATGAGCAGTTCTTC

abundance: few
j_gene: TRBJ2-5
v_gene: TRBV28
d_gene: -
CDR3aa: CASSLTTEVETQYF
CDR3nt: TGTGCCAGCAGTTTAACCACGGAGGTGGAGACCCAGTACTTC

abundance: few
j_gene: TRBJ1-1
v_gene: TRBV5-1
d_gene: -
CDR3aa: CASSEQGRGTEAFF
CDR3nt: TGCGCCAGCAGCGAACAGGGTAGGGGCACTGAAGCTTTCTTT

abundance: few
j_gene: TRBJ2-4
v_gene: TRBV5-4
d_gene: TRBD2
CDR3aa: CASSLGLAGGENIQYF
CDR3nt: TGTGCCAGCAGCTTGGGACTAGCGGGAGGGGAAAACATTCAGTACTTC

abundance: few
j_gene: TRBJ2-3
v_gene: TRBV18
d_gene: TRBD2
CDR3aa: CASSPAGDRTDTQYF
CDR3nt: TGTGCCAGCTCACCAGCGGGAGATCGGACAGATACGCAGTATTTT

abundance: -
j_gene: TRBJ2-5
v_gene: TRBV7-8
d_gene: -
CDR3aa: CASSPRLQETQYF
CDR3nt: TGTGCCAGCAGCCCCCGACTTCAAGAGACCCAGTACTTC

abundance: few
j_gene: TRBJ2-2
v_gene: TRBV19
d_gene: TRBD1
CDR3aa: CASSIDRGVAGELFF
CDR3nt: TGTGCCAGTAGTATCGACAGGGGAGTCGCCGGGGAGCTGTTTTTT

abundance: once
j_gene: TRBJ2-1
v_gene: TRBV5-4
d_gene: TRBD2
CDR3aa: CASSPGTSGGPSSYNEQFF
CDR3nt: TGTGCCAGCAGCCCCGGGACTAGCGGGGGCCCCAGCTCCTACAATGAGCAGTTCTTC

abundance: few
j_gene: TRBJ2-3
v_gene: TRBV30
d_gene: -
CDR3aa: CAWGQKSSTDTQYF
CDR3nt: TGTGCCTGGGGACAGAAGTCTAGCACAGATACGCAGTATTTT

abundance: -
j_gene: TRBJ1-6
v_gene: TRBV27
d_gene: TRBD1
CDR3aa: CASRDRSSYNSPLHF
CDR3nt: TGTGCCAGTAGGGACAGGAGCTCCTATAATTCACCCCTCCACTTT

abundance: few
j_gene: TRBJ2-5
v_gene: TRBV6-5
d_gene: -
CDR3aa: CASSYSSPQGSETQYF
CDR3nt: TGTGCCAGCAGTTACTCGAGTCCCCAGGGGTCGGAGACCCAGTACTTC

abundance: few
j_gene: TRBJ1-5
v_gene: TRBV19
d_gene: -
CDR3aa: CATRPTGSSNQPQHF
CDR3nt: TGTGCCACCCGGCCCACAGGCTCGAGCAATCAGCCCCAGCATTTT

abundance: few
j_gene: TRBJ1-4
v_gene: TRBV10-3
d_gene: TRBD1
CDR3aa: CAMTGGNEKLFF
CDR3nt: TGTGCCATGACAGGGGGTAATGAAAAACTGTTTTTT

abundance: -
j_gene: TRBJ2-5
v_gene: TRBV19
d_gene: TRBD1
CDR3aa: CASSTHRTGQGRATQYF
CDR3nt: TGTGCCAGTAGTACCCACCGGACGGGACAGGGGAGGGCGACCCAGTACTTC

abundance: few
j_gene: TRBJ1-6
v_gene: TRBV10-3
d_gene: TRBD1
CDR3aa: CAISESGQGNSPLHF
CDR3nt: TGTGCCATCAGTGAGTCGGGACAGGGAAATTCACCCCTCCACTTT

abundance: few
j_gene: TRBJ1-1
v_gene: TRBV6-5
d_gene: TRBD1
CDR3aa: CASSYTRTGLPEAFF
CDR3nt: TGTGCCAGCAGTTACACTAGGACAGGGTTACCTGAAGCTTTCTTT

abundance: few
j_gene: TRBJ2-7
v_gene: TRBV18
d_gene: -
CDR3aa: CASSPPSRYEQYF
CDR3nt: TGTGCCAGCTCACCGCCTAGCCGGTACGAGCAGTACTTC

abundance: -
j_gene: TRBJ2-1
v_gene: TRBV28
d_gene: TRBD1
CDR3aa: CASSSLIPGQYNEQFF
CDR3nt: TGTGCCAGCAGTTCCCTGATCCCGGGACAGTACAATGAGCAGTTCTTC

abundance: -
j_gene: TRBJ1-2
v_gene: TRBV28
d_gene: TRBD1
CDR3aa: CASSPPLRGRSGYTF
CDR3nt: TGTGCCAGCAGTCCCCCCCTCAGGGGGCGTAGTGGCTACACCTTC

abundance: few
j_gene: TRBJ1-5
v_gene: TRBV10-3
d_gene: -
CDR3aa: CAISEVAAGQPQHF
CDR3nt: TGTGCCATCAGTGAGGTCGCGGCGGGTCAGCCCCAGCATTTT

abundance: few
j_gene: TRBJ2-7
v_gene: TRBV7-2
d_gene: -
CDR3aa: CASSLVGIGYEQYF
CDR3nt: TGTGCCAGCAGCTTAGTCGGGATCGGCTACGAGCAGTACTTC

abundance: few
j_gene: TRBJ1-1
v_gene: TRBV18
d_gene: -
CDR3aa: CASSFGLNTEAFF
CDR3nt: TGTGCCAGCTCATTCGGGTTGAACACTGAAGCTTTCTTT

abundance: few
j_gene: TRBJ2-7
v_gene: TRBV15
d_gene: TRBD2
CDR3aa: CATSTLAGFSYEQYF
CDR3nt: TGTGCCACCAGCACTTTAGCGGGTTTCTCCTACGAGCAGTACTTC

abundance: -
j_gene: TRBJ2-7
v_gene: TRBV7-9
d_gene: -
CDR3aa: CASSPPSWTGRSYEQYF
CDR3nt: TGTGCCAGCAGCCCACCGTCCTGGACGGGAAGGTCCTACGAGCAGTACTTC

abundance: -
j_gene: TRBJ1-5
v_gene: TRBV7-8
d_gene: -
CDR3aa: CASSLGRFNQPQHF
CDR3nt: TGTGCCAGCAGCTTAGGGCGGTTCAATCAGCCCCAGCATTTT

abundance: few
j_gene: TRBJ1-1
v_gene: TRBV18
d_gene: TRBD1
CDR3aa: CASSLGTAPEAFF
CDR3nt: TGTGCCAGCTCACTTGGGACAGCCCCTGAAGCTTTCTTT

abundance: few
j_gene: TRBJ2-5
v_gene: TRBV5-1
d_gene: -
CDR3aa: CASSLARETQYF
CDR3nt: TGCGCCAGCAGCTTGGCCCGAGAGACCCAGTACTTC

abundance: few
j_gene: TRBJ2-7
v_gene: TRBV5-6
d_gene: TRBD1
CDR3aa: CASSAPGQPPYEQYF
CDR3nt: TGTGCCAGCAGCGCCCCGGGACAGCCCCCCTACGAGCAGTACTTC

abundance: few
j_gene: TRBJ1-5
v_gene: TRBV28
d_gene: -
CDR3aa: CASSFVQSKSNQPQHF
CDR3nt: TGTGCCAGCAGTTTTGTACAGAGTAAAAGCAATCAGCCCCAGCATTTT

abundance: few
j_gene: TRBJ2-2
v_gene: TRBV6-5
d_gene: -
CDR3aa: CASSYRGNSGELFF
CDR3nt: TGTGCCAGCAGTTATAGGGGGAATTCCGGGGAGCTGTTTTTT